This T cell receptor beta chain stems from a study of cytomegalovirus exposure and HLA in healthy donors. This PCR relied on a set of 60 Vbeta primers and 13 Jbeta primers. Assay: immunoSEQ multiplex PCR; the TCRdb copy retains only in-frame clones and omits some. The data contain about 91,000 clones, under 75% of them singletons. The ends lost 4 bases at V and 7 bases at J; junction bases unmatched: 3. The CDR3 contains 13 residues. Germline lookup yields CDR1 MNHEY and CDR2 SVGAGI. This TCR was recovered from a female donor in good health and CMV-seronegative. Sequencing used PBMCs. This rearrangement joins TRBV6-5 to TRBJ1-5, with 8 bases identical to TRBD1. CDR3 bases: TGTGCCAGCAGTTGGACAGGGCAGCAGCCCCAGCATTTT. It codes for CASSWTGQQPQHF.